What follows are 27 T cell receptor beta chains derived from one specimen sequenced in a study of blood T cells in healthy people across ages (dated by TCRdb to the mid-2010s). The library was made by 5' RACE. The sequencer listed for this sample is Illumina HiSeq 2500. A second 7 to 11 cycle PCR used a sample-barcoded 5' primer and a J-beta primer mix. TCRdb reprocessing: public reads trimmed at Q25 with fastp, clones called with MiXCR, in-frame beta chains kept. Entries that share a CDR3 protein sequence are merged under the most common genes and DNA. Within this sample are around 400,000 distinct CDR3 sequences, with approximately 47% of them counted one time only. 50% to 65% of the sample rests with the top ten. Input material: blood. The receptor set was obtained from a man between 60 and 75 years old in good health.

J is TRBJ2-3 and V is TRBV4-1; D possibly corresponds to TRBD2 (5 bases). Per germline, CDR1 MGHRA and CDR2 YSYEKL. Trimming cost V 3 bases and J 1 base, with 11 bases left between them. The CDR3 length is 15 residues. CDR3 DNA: TGCGCCAGCAGCCAGAGCGGAGCGCGCACAGATACGCAGTATTTT. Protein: CASSQSGARTDTQYF.

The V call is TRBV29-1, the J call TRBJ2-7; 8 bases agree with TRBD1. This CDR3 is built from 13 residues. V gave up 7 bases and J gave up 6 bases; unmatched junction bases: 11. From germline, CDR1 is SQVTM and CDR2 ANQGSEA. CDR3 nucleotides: TGCAGCGCCGAGACAGGGGTGGGGTTCGAGCAGTACTTC. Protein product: CSAETGVGFEQYF.

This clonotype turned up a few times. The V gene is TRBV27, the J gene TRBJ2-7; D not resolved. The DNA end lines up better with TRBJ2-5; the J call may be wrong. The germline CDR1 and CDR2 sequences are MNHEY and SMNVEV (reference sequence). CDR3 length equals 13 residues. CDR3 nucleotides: TGTGCCAGTCGAGGTAGCCCCCGGGAGACCCAGTACTTC. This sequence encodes CASRGSPRETQYF.

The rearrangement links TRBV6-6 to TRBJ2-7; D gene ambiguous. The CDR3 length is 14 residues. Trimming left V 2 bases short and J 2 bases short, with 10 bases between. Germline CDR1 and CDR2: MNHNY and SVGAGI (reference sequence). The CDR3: CASSYNGEAYEQYF. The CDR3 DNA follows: TGTGCCAGCAGTTACAACGGTGAAGCCTACGAGCAGTACTTC.

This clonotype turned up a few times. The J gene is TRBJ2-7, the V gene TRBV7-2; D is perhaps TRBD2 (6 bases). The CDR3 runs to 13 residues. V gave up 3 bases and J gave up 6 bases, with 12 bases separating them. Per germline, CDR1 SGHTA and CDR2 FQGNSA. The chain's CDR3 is CASSFGGFGEQYF. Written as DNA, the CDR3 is TGTGCCAGCAGCTTTGGGGGGTTCGGCGAGCAGTACTTC.

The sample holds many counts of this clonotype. Here the CDR3 reads CASSLGVMLETQYF. The CDR3 bases are TGTGCCAGCAGCTTAGGGGTGATGTTGGAGACCCAGTACTTC. This chain uses TRBV7-2 with TRBJ2-5; D remains ambiguous. With 1 base removed from V and 5 bases from J, the gap between germline ends came to 11 bases. The CDR3 runs to 14 residues. In germline, CDR1 is SGHTA, CDR2 FQGNSA.

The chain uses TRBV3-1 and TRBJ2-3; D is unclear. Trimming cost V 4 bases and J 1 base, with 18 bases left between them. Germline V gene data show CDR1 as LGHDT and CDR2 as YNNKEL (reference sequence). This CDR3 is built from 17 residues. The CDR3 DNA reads TGTGCCAGCAGCCTCTATGAAACTACTAAGGGCACAGATACGCAGTATTTT. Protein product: CASSLYETTKGTDTQYF.

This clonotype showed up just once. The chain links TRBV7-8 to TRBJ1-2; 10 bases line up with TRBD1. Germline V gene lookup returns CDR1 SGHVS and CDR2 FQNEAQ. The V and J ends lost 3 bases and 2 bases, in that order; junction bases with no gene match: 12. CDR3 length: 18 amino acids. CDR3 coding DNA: TGTGCCAGCAGCTTCAGAGGGACAGGGGCCCCCACCAACTATGGCTACACCTTC. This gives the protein CASSFRGTGAPTNYGYTF. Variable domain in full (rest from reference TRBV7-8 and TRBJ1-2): GAGVSQSPRYKVAKRGQDVALRCDPISGHVSLFWYQQALGQGPEFLTYFQNEAQLDKSGLPSDRFFAERPEGSVSTLKIQRTQQEDSAVYLCASSFRGTGAPTNYGYTFGSGTRLTVV.

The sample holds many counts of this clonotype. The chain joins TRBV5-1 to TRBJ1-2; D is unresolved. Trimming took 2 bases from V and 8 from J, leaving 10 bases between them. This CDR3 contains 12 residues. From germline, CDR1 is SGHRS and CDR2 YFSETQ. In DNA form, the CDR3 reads TGCGCCAGCAGCTTTTCGGGGAGCGGCTACACCTTC. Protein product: CASSFSGSGYTF.

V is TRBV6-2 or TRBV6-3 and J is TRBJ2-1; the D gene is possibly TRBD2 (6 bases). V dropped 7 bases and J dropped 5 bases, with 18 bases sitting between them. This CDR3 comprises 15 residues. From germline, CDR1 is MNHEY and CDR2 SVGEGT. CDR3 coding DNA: TGTGCCAGCACGTCGACTAGTAAGACCCACAATGAGCAGTTCTTC. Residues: CASTSTSKTHNEQFF.

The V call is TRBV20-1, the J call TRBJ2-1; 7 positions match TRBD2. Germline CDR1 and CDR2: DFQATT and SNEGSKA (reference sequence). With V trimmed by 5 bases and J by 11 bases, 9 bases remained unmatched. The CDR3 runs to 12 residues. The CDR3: CSAGPAGQQQFF. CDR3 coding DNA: TGCAGTGCTGGCCCAGCGGGGCAACAGCAGTTCTTC.

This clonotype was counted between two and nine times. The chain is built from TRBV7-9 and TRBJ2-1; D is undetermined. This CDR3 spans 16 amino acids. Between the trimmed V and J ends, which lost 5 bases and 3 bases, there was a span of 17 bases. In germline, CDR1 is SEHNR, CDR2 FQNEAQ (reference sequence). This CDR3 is CASSLGEASFYNEQFF. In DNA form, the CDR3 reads TGTGCCAGCAGCCTCGGAGAGGCTAGTTTCTACAATGAGCAGTTCTTC.

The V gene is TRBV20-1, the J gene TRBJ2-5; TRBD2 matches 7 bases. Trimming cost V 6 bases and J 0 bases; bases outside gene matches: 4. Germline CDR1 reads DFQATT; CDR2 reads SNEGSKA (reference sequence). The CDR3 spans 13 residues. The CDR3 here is CSARAGYQETQYF. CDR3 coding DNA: TGCAGTGCCCGAGCGGGGTACCAAGAGACCCAGTACTTC.

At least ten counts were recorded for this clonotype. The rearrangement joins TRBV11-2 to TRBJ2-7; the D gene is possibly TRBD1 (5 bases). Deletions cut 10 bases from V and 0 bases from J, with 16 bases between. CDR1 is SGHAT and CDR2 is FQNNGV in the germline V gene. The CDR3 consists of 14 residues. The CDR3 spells CAKIRGLTSYEQYF. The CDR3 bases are TGTGCCAAGATTAGGGGTCTGACCTCCTACGAGCAGTACTTC.

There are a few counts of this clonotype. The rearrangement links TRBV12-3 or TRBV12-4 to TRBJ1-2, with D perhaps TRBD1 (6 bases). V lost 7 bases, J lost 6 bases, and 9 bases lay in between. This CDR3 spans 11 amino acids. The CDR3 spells CASIAGDGYTF. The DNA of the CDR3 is TGTGCCAGCATCGCAGGGGATGGCTACACCTTC.

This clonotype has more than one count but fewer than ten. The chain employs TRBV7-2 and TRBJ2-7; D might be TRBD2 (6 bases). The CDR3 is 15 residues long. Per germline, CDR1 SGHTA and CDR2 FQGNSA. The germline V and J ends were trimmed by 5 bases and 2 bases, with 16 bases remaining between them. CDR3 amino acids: CASSPGRGRTYEQYF. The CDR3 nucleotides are TGTGCCAGCAGCCCCGGCAGAGGGAGGACCTACGAGCAGTACTTC.

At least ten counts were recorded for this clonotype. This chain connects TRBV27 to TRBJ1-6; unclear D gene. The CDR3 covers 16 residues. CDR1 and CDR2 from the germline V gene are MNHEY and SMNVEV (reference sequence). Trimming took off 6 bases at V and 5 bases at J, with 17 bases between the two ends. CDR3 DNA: TGTGCCAGCAGACCCGTCGGTACGATAGATAATTCACCCCTCCACTTT. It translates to CASRPVGTIDNSPLHF.

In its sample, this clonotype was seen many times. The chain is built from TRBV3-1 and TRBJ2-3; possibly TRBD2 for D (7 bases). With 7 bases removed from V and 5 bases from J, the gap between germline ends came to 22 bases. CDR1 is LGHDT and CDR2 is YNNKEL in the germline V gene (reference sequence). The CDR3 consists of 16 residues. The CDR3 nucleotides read TGTGCCAGCACATTCCGGGGGGCCGGCGCGGAAGATACGCAGTATTTT. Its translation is CASTFRGAGAEDTQYF.

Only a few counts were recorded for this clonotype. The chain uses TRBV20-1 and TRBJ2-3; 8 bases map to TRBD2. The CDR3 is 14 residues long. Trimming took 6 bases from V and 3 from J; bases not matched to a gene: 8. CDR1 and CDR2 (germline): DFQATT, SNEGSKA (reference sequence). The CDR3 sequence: CSATGTSMTDTQYF. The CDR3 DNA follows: TGCAGTGCAACCGGGACTAGTATGACAGATACGCAGTATTTT.

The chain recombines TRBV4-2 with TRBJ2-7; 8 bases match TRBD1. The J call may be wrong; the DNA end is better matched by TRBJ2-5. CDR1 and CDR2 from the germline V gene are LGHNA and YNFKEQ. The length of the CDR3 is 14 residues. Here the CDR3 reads CASSRTGQGETQYF. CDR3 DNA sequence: TGTGCCAGCAGCCGAACCGGACAGGGAGAGACCCAGTACTTC.

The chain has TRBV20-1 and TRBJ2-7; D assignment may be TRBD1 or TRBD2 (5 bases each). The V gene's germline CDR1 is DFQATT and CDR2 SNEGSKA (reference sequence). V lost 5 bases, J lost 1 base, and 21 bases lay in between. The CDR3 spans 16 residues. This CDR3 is CSAPSRQGRGSYEQYF. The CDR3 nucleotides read TGCAGTGCTCCCTCGAGGCAGGGTCGGGGTTCCTACGAGCAGTACTTC.

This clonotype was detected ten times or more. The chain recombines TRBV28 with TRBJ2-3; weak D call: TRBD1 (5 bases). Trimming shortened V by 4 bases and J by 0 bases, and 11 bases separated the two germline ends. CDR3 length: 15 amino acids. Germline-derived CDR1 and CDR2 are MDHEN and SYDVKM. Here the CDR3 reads CASSSAGISTDTQYF. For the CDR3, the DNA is TGTGCCAGCAGTTCCGCAGGGATAAGCACAGATACGCAGTATTTT.

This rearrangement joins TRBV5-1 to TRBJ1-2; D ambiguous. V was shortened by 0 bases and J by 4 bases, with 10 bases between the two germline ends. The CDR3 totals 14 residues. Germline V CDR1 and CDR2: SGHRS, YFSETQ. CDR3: CASSLAAGSYGYTF. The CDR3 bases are TGCGCCAGCAGCTTGGCCGCAGGTAGCTATGGCTACACCTTC.

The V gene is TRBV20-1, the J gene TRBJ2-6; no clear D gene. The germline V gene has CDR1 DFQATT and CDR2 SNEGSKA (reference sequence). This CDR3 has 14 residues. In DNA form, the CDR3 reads TGCTCACTCAAAGGTATCGCTGGGGCCAACGTCCTGACTTTC. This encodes CSLKGIAGANVLTF.

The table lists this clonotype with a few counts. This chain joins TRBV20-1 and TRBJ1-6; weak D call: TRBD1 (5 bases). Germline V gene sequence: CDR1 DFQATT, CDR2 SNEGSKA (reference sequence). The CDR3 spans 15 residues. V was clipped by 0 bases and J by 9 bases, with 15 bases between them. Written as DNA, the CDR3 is TGCAGTGCTAGAGAGGCCGGACAAGTTGGTTCACCCCTCCACTTT. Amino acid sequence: CSAREAGQVGSPLHF.

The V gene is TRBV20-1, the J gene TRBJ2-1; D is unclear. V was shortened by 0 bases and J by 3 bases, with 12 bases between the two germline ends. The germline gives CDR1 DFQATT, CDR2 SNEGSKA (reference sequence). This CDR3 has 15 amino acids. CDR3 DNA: TGCAGTGCTAGAGAGGCGGTGGAGAGCTACAATGAGCAGTTCTTC. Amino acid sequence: CSAREAVESYNEQFF.

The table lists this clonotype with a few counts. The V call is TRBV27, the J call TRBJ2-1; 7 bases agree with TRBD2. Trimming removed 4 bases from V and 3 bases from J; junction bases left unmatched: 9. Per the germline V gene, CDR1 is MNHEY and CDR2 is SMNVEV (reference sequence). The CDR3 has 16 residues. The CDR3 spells CASSSFAGVFYNEQFF. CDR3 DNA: TGTGCCAGCAGTTCGTTTGCGGGAGTTTTCTACAATGAGCAGTTCTTC.